Presented here are 15 T cell receptor beta chains from one specimen sequenced in a study of cytomegalovirus exposure and HLA in healthy donors. 13 Jbeta primers and 60 Vbeta primers were used for the PCR. Profiling relied on immunoSEQ multiplex PCR, and the TCRdb table lists in-frame clones only, not all of them. There are over 200,000 clones in the sample; more than 70% occur only once, and 1.3% lies in the top ten. Sequenced sample: PBMCs. The receptors shown here come from a human donor in good health.

The V and J genes are TRBV7-3 and TRBJ2-1, with 10 positions matching TRBD2. This CDR3 contains 15 residues. Germline V CDR1 and CDR2: SGHTA, FQGTGA. Trimming at V came to 6 bases and at J to 7 bases, leaving 9 bases not matched to a gene. The DNA of the CDR3 is TGTGCCAGCAGTCCTAGCGGGAGTCCTGTGAATGAGCAGTTCTTC. Protein product: CASSPSGSPVNEQFF.

This clone was seen a single time. The J gene is TRBJ2-2, the V gene TRBV27; 9 nucleotides align to TRBD2. Trimming took 2 bases from V and 3 from J; bases not matched to a gene: 1. Germline V gene data show CDR1 as MNHEY and CDR2 as SMNVEV (reference sequence). The CDR3 length is 15 residues. The CDR3 DNA sequence: TGTGCCAGCAGTTTAATAGCGGGAGACACCGGGGAGCTGTTTTTT. The encoded protein is CASSLIAGDTGELFF.

This clone is a singleton in its sample. J is TRBJ2-7 and V is TRBV10-3, with D possibly TRBD2 on 6 matching bases. The CDR3 sequence is 14 residues long. Germline V gene data show CDR1 as ENHRY and CDR2 as SYGVKD. The V and J ends lost 4 bases and 1 base respectively, with 11 bases between them. CDR3 sequence (DNA): TGTGCCATCAGTGGTTCGGCGGGGTCCTACGAGCAGTACTTC. Protein: CAISGSAGSYEQYF.

The chain combines TRBV19 with TRBJ2-2; 10 bases fit TRBD1. The CDR3 is 14 amino acids. Germline V gives CDR1 LNHDA, CDR2 SQIVND (reference sequence). V dropped 7 bases and J dropped 7; count of bases not matched to a gene: 6. The CDR3 DNA sequence: TGTGCCAGTATGAGGACAGGGGGGAACGGGGAGCTGTTTTTT. It translates to CASMRTGGNGELFF. Looking up the rest from reference TRBV19 and TRBJ2-2 gives the full variable domain: DGGITQSPKYLFRKEGQNVTLSCEQNLNHDAMYWYRQDPGQGLRLIYYSQIVNDFQKGDIAEGYSVSREKKESFPLTVTSAQKNPTAFYLCASMRTGGNGELFFGEGSRLTVL.

The chain has TRBV18 and TRBJ1-2; 8 positions agree with TRBD1. Germline loops: CDR1 KGHSH, CDR2 LQKENI. V dropped 3 bases and J dropped 7; count of bases not matched to a gene: 10. CDR3 length equals 15 residues. DNA of the CDR3: TGTGCCAGCTCACCCGAGGACAGGGCTGGAGCTGGCTACACCTTC. Its translation: CASSPEDRAGAGYTF.

The chain carries TRBV6-4 and TRBJ2-3; 7 bases map to TRBD2. Germline trimming cut 7 bases from V and 2 bases from J; bases unmatched to any gene: 9. The length of the CDR3 is 15 residues. Germline CDR1 and CDR2: MRHNA and SNTAGT. The CDR3 DNA reads TGTGCCAGCACACCGACAGCGGGGTACACAGATACGCAGTATTTT. Its translation is CASTPTAGYTDTQYF.

This clone has just one count. The chain carries TRBV28 and TRBJ1-5, with 8 nucleotides matching TRBD1. CDR3 size: 15 residues. Losses at the gene ends were 3 bases for V and 6 bases for J; bases not matched to a gene: 7. The germline gives CDR1 MDHEN, CDR2 SYDVKM. CDR3 region: CASSFSGQGPQPQHF. The CDR3, as DNA: TGTGCCAGCAGTTTTAGTGGACAGGGCCCTCAGCCCCAGCATTTT.

The chain recombines TRBV28 with TRBJ2-6; 9 bases align to TRBD1. This CDR3 spans 17 amino acids. The ends lost 6 bases at V and 2 bases at J; junction bases unmatched: 8. Per germline, CDR1 MDHEN and CDR2 SYDVKM. Here the CDR3 reads CASRPGQGNPGANVLTF. CDR3 coding DNA: TGTGCCAGCAGGCCGGGACAGGGAAATCCTGGGGCCAACGTCCTGACTTTC. Full variable domain (remainder filled in from reference TRBV28 and TRBJ2-6): DVKVTQSSRYLVKRTGEKVFLECVQDMDHENMFWYRQDPGLGLRLIYFSYDVKMKEKGDIPEGYSVSREKKERFSLILESASTNQTSMYLCASRPGQGNPGANVLTFGAGSRLTVL.

The CDR3 loop is CASSSSGTGWDTQYF. The CDR3 bases are TGCGCCAGCAGCTCCTCCGGGACAGGGTGGGATACGCAGTATTTT. The chain combines TRBV4-3 with TRBJ2-3; 9 bases agree with TRBD1. There are 15 residues in the CDR3. CDR1 LGHNA and CDR2 YSLEER come from the germline V gene. V lost 5 bases to trimming and J lost 6 bases; unmatched junction nucleotides: 9.

The rearrangement links TRBV2 to TRBJ2-6; D unresolved. The CDR3 spans 14 residues. CDR1 and CDR2 (germline): SNHLY, FYNNEI. The V and J ends lost 6 bases and 0 bases respectively, with 6 bases between them. DNA for the CDR3: TGTGCCAGCAGGGCCCCCTCTGGGGCCAACGTCCTGACTTTC. It specifies CASRAPSGANVLTF. The whole variable domain, remainder taken from reference TRBV2 and TRBJ2-6, is EPEVTQTPSHQVTQMGQEVILRCVPISNHLYFYWYRQILGQKVEFLVSFYNNEISEKSEIFDDQFSVERPDGSNFTLKIRSTKLEDSAMYFCASRAPSGANVLTFGAGSRLTVL.

This rearrangement joins TRBV7-2 to TRBJ2-3; 7 bases fit TRBD2. V was pared by 5 bases and J by 5 bases, with 10 bases of the junction left unmatched. Germline CDR1 reads SGHTA; CDR2 reads FQGNSA. The CDR3 is 15 amino acids. In nucleotides, the CDR3 is TGTGCCAGCAGCCCCTGGACTCGGGGGGTAGATACGCAGTATTTT. Translating it yields CASSPWTRGVDTQYF.

This clone came up a few times. The genes are TRBV6-6 and TRBJ1-1; maybe TRBD1 (5 bases). This CDR3 has 15 residues. V was clipped by 5 bases and J by 1 base, with 14 bases between them. Germline CDR1 is MNHNY and CDR2 is SVGAGI (reference sequence). This chain's CDR3 is CASSPSGGENTEAFF. In DNA form, the CDR3 reads TGTGCCAGCAGTCCCTCTGGGGGGGAGAACACTGAAGCTTTCTTT.

This sequence joins TRBV29-1 and TRBJ2-1; 9 positions agree with TRBD1. Losses at the gene ends were 0 bases for V and 6 bases for J; bases not matched to a gene: 6. Germline CDR1 and CDR2: SQVTM and ANQGSEA. The CDR3 is 15 residues long. The CDR3: CSVEESGQGFNEQFF. The DNA for the CDR3 is TGCAGCGTTGAAGAGTCGGGACAGGGATTCAATGAGCAGTTCTTC.

V and J are TRBV19 and TRBJ2-2; D is unclear. Looked up from germline, CDR1 is LNHDA and CDR2 is SQIVND (reference sequence). With 7 bases removed from V and 3 bases from J, the gap between germline ends came to 3 bases. CDR3 length equals 11 residues. The CDR3 here is CASTDTGELFF. CDR3 nucleotide sequence: TGTGCCAGTACCGACACCGGGGAGCTGTTTTTT.

The chain uses TRBV6-5 and TRBJ2-7; 13 bases align to TRBD2. Germline V CDR1 and CDR2: MNHEY, SVGAGI. The V segment lost 6 bases and the J segment 4 bases; nucleotides outside the gene matches: 6. The CDR3 loop spans 15 amino acids. The chain's CDR3 is CASSRTSGSWYEQYF. The CDR3, as DNA: TGTGCCAGCAGCAGGACTAGCGGGAGCTGGTACGAGCAGTACTTC.